This T cell receptor (beta chain) comes out of a study of metastatic and nonmetastatic thyroid tumors. Study background: Blood and tumor or nodule tissue repertoires from malignant and benign thyroid patients were compared. Overall study results and limits: The study reportedly found significantly higher TCR beta diversity in malignant thyroid tumors than benign nodules, in blood and tumor.

Until they underwent thyroid surgery, no patient had received any treatment. Original processing methods: For papillary thyroid cancer, a distant-metastasis classifier was constructed from CDR3 differences observed across clinicopathological groups. TCRdb reprocessed the PCR reads via MiXCR. TCRdb, not the original authors, processed these V and J calls. The data contain 21,000 or so clones, around 12% of them seen just once; the ten biggest clones take up approximately 25%. This clone was seen ten or more times. Its antigen is as yet unknown. The sample comprised blood. The clonotype comes from a female donor with papillary thyroid cancer or a benign thyroid nodule (not recorded which). Some clones in this sample may be carry-over from other donors' samples.

The CDR3 sequence is CASSHTDTQYF. CDR3 DNA sequence: TGTGCCAGCAGTCACACAGATACGCAGTATTTT. The chain combines TRBV2 with TRBJ2-3, with D unresolved. There are 11 residues in the CDR3. Trimming removed 5 bases at V and 2 bases at J, with 2 bases between. Germline loops: CDR1 SNHLY, CDR2 FYNNEI.